This entry concerns a single T cell receptor (beta chain). Its antigen is unknown. Per-nucleotide qualities are absent, and no much larger clonotype sits a single base away. TCRbeta CDR3 regions were amplified from genomic DNA by means of the immunoSEQ Assay, a bias-controlled multiplex PCR. Per the authors' processing: The number of nucleated cells in each sample was estimated from the amplification of reference gene primers within the assay. To quantify the absolute abundance of each unique TCRbeta CDR3 rearrangement, sequence reads were collapsed and filtered. For each sample, productive Simpson clonality was calculated as the square root of Simpson's diversity index across productive rearrangements. TCRdb provides this immuneACCESS table in a form limited to in-frame rearrangements. Some clones are lacking; in checked studies, under half of them reflect an unresolved V gene, and why the rest are absent is not known. The D gene and trimming were derived from the DNA, and the V and J assignments and clone size from that table. The sample table shows about 160,000 clones, and roughly 90% are seen once. Of the sample, less than 8% is held by the ten largest clones.

Enrolling through a virtual design, the prospective study's participants ranged in age from roughly 18 to 89 years and lived across more than 20 United States geographic areas. To assign participants to cohorts, the prospective study relied on clinical history that participants themselves reported in a screening survey and a study questionnaire. Recovered participants in ImmuneRACE Cohort 3 were defined by two consecutive negative NP/OP PCR tests, clearance by a healthcare professional, or resolution of symptoms. Each participant in the prospective study had whole blood, serum and a nasopharyngeal or oropharyngeal swab collected by mobile phlebotomists. Participants in the prospective study had the option to provide additional blood draws and questionnaires over a roughly 2-month period. Prospective study blood samples were shipped either frozen or at room temperature before DNA extraction. The germline V gene (reference sequence) sets CDR1 to LNHDA and CDR2 to SQIVND. The germline ends are 18 bases apart after V is trimmed by 2 bases and J by 4 bases. From cysteine to phenylalanine, the CDR3 is 16 amino acids long. Only the CDR3 DNA is retained, 48 bases long and in frame from the first base.

The data belong to a study of blood T cell repertoires in COVID-19 (dated by TCRdb to 2020 to 2022). About the study as a whole: The collaborator samples originated in the United States, Italy and Spain and spanned the acute and convalescent phases of COVID-19. The dataset comprised deeply sampled blood TCRbeta repertoires from subjects exposed to, actively infected with, or recovered from COVID-19. Where available, HLA class I and class II types were taken from metadata supplied by the sample provider and were not determined by assay-based typing. The material from the prospective study consisted of cDNA or gDNA derived from T cells, B-cell-depleted T cells, or PBMCs. The samples were drawn from two sources: the first 160 participants of the ongoing ImmuneRACE study, and some 1,300 subjects contributed by 6 global collaborators. The repertoires were released in a freely available public database meant as a resource for research on the immune response to SARS-CoV-2. Nearly every sample came with metadata listing a de-identified subject ID, COVID-19 status, age in years and sex.

Overall study results and their limits: The amount of clinical and demographic metadata varied by source and participant and was provided uncurated.

The chain is made from TRBV19 and TRBJ2-7; the best D guess is TRBD1, with 6 bases matching. The sequence derives from a woman aged 45-65 years who had recovered from COVID-19. The material sequenced was PBMCs or T cells enriched from blood (not recorded which). The nucleotide sequence is TGTGCCAGTAGTATATACCGTCCGGACAGTACTTACGAGCAGTACTTC. Its protein is CASSIYRPDSTYEQYF.